These 20 T cell receptor beta chains were sequenced from one sample in a study of radiotherapy plus CTLA-4 blockade in lung cancer. Profiling relied on immunoSEQ multiplex PCR, and the TCRdb table lists in-frame clones only, not all of them. The repertoire holds about 51,000 clones, with roughly 77% as singletons. Source: peripheral blood, taken from a patient treated with radiotherapy plus ipilimumab. The receptors were gathered from a human donor with non-small cell lung cancer whose response to radiotherapy plus ipilimumab could not be evaluated.

The CDR3 reads CASSTTGTSNEQYF. The DNA of the CDR3 is TGTGCCAGCAGCACAACGGGGACTTCCAACGAGCAGTACTTC. The chain is built from TRBV5-4 and TRBJ2-7, with TRBD2 as a possible D gene (6 bases). Trimming stripped 4 bases from V and 5 bases from J, with 16 bases between. Germline V gene data show CDR1 as SGHNT and CDR2 as YYREEE (reference sequence). This CDR3 region has 14 residues. The full variable domain, rest sourced from reference TRBV5-4 and TRBJ2-7, is ETGVTQSPTHLIKTRGQQVTLRCSSQSGHNTVSWYQQALGQGPQFIFQYYREEENGRGNFPPRFSGLQFPNYSSELNVNALELDDSALYLCASSTTGTSNEQYFGPGTRLTVT.

The chain links TRBV5-4 to TRBJ2-1; 8 positions agree with TRBD2. Germline CDR1 reads SGHNT; CDR2 reads YYREEE (reference sequence). The CDR3 extends over 16 amino acids. The junction had 9 bases not matched to a gene; V was cut back by 4 bases and J by 3 bases. CDR3 loop: CASSTRGGARYNEQFF. Here the CDR3 DNA reads TGTGCCAGCAGCACCCGGGGGGGAGCACGCTACAATGAGCAGTTCTTC.

V and J are TRBV5-1 and TRBJ2-5, with D possibly being TRBD2 (7 bases). Trimming took 2 bases from V and 5 from J, leaving 10 bases between them. This CDR3 has 13 residues. The V gene's germline CDR1 is SGHRS and CDR2 YFSETQ. CDR3: CASSLGGEETQYF. The CDR3 DNA follows: TGCGCCAGCAGCTTAGGGGGGGAGGAGACCCAGTACTTC.

V and J are TRBV5-4 and TRBJ2-5, with TRBD2 identical over 7 bases. With the DNA end fitting TRBJ2-7 better, the J assignment may be wrong. Germline values: CDR1 SGHNT, CDR2 YYREEE (reference sequence). The CDR3 is 14 amino acids. The CDR3 loop is CASSFTGGVYEQYF. The CDR3 DNA follows: TGTGCCAGCAGCTTTACGGGGGGTGTCTACGAGCAGTACTTC.

A few counts support this clone. The V gene is TRBV19, the J gene TRBJ1-2; D perhaps matches TRBD1 (5 bases). Germline values: CDR1 LNHDA, CDR2 SQIVND (reference sequence). V was shortened by 3 bases and J by 8 bases, with 25 bases between the two germline ends. There are 17 residues in the CDR3. Here the CDR3 reads CASSIPNRPQGSEGYTF. The DNA for the CDR3 is TGTGCCAGTAGTATCCCAAACAGGCCACAAGGATCTGAGGGCTACACCTTC.

As to this clone: A read error may produce the germline difference seen at one junction end. In nucleotides, the CDR3 is TGTGCTAGCAGCTTTGGGGGGAGGCAAGAGACCCAGTACTTC. It yields the protein CASSFGGRQETQYF. The chain employs TRBV7-7 and TRBJ2-5; D is perhaps TRBD2 (6 bases). The CDR3 length is 14 residues. Germline V gene sequence: CDR1 SSHAT, CDR2 FNYEAQ (reference sequence).

This clone has a single count. The J gene is TRBJ2-5, the V gene TRBV28, with D tentatively TRBD2 (6 bases). The V end was cut by 2 bases, the J end by 4 bases, with 11 bases between. Germline V CDR1 and CDR2: MDHEN, SYDVKM. The CDR3 is 14 residues long. This CDR3 reads CASSLRLVIETQYF. For the CDR3, the DNA is TGTGCCAGCAGTTTAAGACTAGTTATAGAGACCCAGTACTTC.

The chain couples TRBV5-1 to TRBJ2-5; a weak D match, TRBD1 (6 bases). Germline V gene data show CDR1 as SGHRS and CDR2 as YFSETQ. The CDR3 covers 12 residues. Trimming stripped 4 bases from V and 14 bases from J, with 18 bases between. This chain's CDR3 is CASSQTGTPLYF. The CDR3 nucleotides are TGCGCCAGCAGCCAGACCGGGACACCCCTTTACTTC.

This clone has only one observation. This chain connects TRBV6-1 to TRBJ2-7; 10 positions match TRBD2. The germline V gene encodes CDR1 MNHNS and CDR2 SASEGT. The V gene end was trimmed by 8 bases and the J gene end by 0 bases; junction bases not matched to a gene: 4. The CDR3 loop spans 14 amino acids. The CDR3 DNA is TGTGCCAGCGAGGGGACTAGCGACTCCTACGAGCAGTACTTC. Translated, it gives CASEGTSDSYEQYF.

The CDR3 sequence is CASSQPGGDTQYF. In DNA, the CDR3 is TGTGCCAGCAGCCAACCCGGGGGGGATACGCAGTATTTT. This chain connects TRBV4-2 to TRBJ2-3, with TRBD2 matching over 7 bases. The CDR3 extends over 13 amino acids. The junction had 2 bases not matched to a gene; V was cut back by 2 bases and J by 6 bases. CDR1 is LGHNA, CDR2 YNFKEQ, per germline.

This sequence joins TRBV10-2 and TRBJ2-3, with D possibly TRBD1 on 6 matching bases. Germline CDR1 reads WSHSY; CDR2 reads SAAADI. V was pared by 5 bases and J by 5 bases, with 17 bases between. CDR3 size: 15 residues. Here the CDR3 DNA reads TGCGCCAGCAGTCGAGACTACGCCAGGGGAGATACGCAGTATTTT. This gives the protein CASSRDYARGDTQYF.

The chain joins TRBV7-3 to TRBJ2-1, with 12 bases that match TRBD2. CDR3 length: 16 amino acids. Germline CDR1 reads SGHTA; CDR2 reads FQGTGA. After removal of 5 bases from V and 4 bases from J, the junction contained 6 bases not matched to a gene. For the CDR3, the DNA is TGTGCCAGCAGCCTTCCGGGACTAGCGGGTTACAATGAGCAGTTCTTC. This sequence encodes CASSLPGLAGYNEQFF.

V gene TRBV11-2 combines with J gene TRBJ2-7; possible D gene TRBD2, 6 bases. Germline V lookup: CDR1 SGHAT, CDR2 FQNNGV. Trimming shortened V by 11 bases and J by 2 bases, and 16 bases separated the two germline ends. The CDR3 extends over 13 amino acids. CDR3 sequence (DNA): TGTGCCTCGAGAAGCGGGTCTACCTACGAGCAGTACTTC. Translating it yields CASRSGSTYEQYF.

This clone was found a few times. The chain is built from TRBV7-2 and TRBJ2-2, with D hard to call. Trimming left V 2 bases short and J 7 bases short, with 8 bases between. The CDR3 extends over 13 amino acids. The V gene's germline CDR1 is SGHTA and CDR2 FQGNSA. CDR3 residues: CASSLFEDGELFF. CDR3 DNA sequence: TGTGCCAGCAGCTTATTTGAGGACGGGGAGCTGTTTTTT. Full variable domain (rest looked up from reference TRBV7-2 and TRBJ2-2): GAGVSQSPSNKVTEKGKDVELRCDPISGHTALYWYRQSLGQGLEFLIYFQGNSAPDKSGLPSDRFSAERTGGSVSTLTIQRTQQEDSAVYLCASSLFEDGELFFGEGSRLTVL.

The chain combines TRBV28 with TRBJ2-6; D is ambiguous. V was shortened by 4 bases and J by 0 bases, with 7 bases between the two germline ends. Germline V gene lookup returns CDR1 MDHEN and CDR2 SYDVKM. This CDR3 comprises 15 residues. The DNA of the CDR3 is TGTGCCAGCAGTTCAAGAGGCTCTGGGGCCAACGTCCTGACTTTC. Translated, it gives CASSSRGSGANVLTF.

V usage is TRBV11-1 and J usage is TRBJ2-1; 8 positions agree with TRBD2. Germline V CDR1 and CDR2: SGHAT, FQDESV (reference sequence). V shed 6 bases and J 8 bases; nucleotides not matched to a gene: 6. This CDR3 spans 13 amino acids. Here the CDR3 DNA reads TGTGCCAGCAGGTATACAGCGGGAGATGAGCAGTTCTTC. Its translation is CASRYTAGDEQFF.

V gene TRBV7-2 combines with J gene TRBJ1-2, with D maybe TRBD1 (5 bases). The ends were cut back, 6 bases at V and 6 bases at J, with 14 bases in the middle. Germline V lookup: CDR1 SGHTA, CDR2 FQGNSA. The CDR3 loop spans 13 amino acids. The DNA for the CDR3 is TGTGCCAGCAGATCAATCAGGGTACATGGCTACACCTTC. It specifies CASRSIRVHGYTF.

The rearrangement links TRBV18 to TRBJ2-1, with TRBD1 matching 8 bases. Germline V CDR1 and CDR2: KGHSH, LQKENI. The CDR3 spans 14 residues. The V segment lost 3 bases and the J segment 6 bases; nucleotides outside the gene matches: 4. CDR3 in DNA: TGTGCCAGCTCACCTGGACAGGGCCTCAATGAGCAGTTCTTC. This encodes CASSPGQGLNEQFF.

Points on this clone: A read error may produce the germline difference seen at one junction end. The J gene is TRBJ2-5, the V gene TRBV7-7, with D possibly matching TRBD1 (5 bases). The DNA end lines up better with TRBJ2-7; the J call may be wrong. Germline V gene data show CDR1 as SSHAT and CDR2 as FNYEAQ (reference sequence). CDR3 size: 13 residues. In nucleotides, the CDR3 is TGTGCTAGCAGCTTAGATCCAGGGAACGAGCAGTACTTC. The encoded protein is CASSLDPGNEQYF.

The V call is TRBV7-2, the J call TRBJ2-7; 7 bases fit TRBD2. This CDR3 comprises 15 residues. Losses at the gene ends were 3 bases for V and 0 bases for J; bases not matched to a gene: 5. CDR1 and CDR2 from the germline V gene are SGHTA and FQGNSA. The CDR3 protein is CASSLRASGSYEQYF. CDR3 DNA: TGTGCCAGCAGCTTGAGGGCTAGCGGCTCCTACGAGCAGTACTTC.